The TCR beta chain under discussion was sequenced for a study of cytomegalovirus exposure and HLA in healthy donors. At the level of the study: Unique TCR beta sequences numbering around 110 million came from 150 million to 200 million T cells in an earlier analysis. Study observations and caveats: A prior analysis recorded that most TCR beta V segments were productive about 87% or about 30% of the time.

Between the trimmed V and J ends, which lost 4 bases and 6 bases, there was a span of 14 bases. Germline V gives CDR1 SGHAT, CDR2 FQNNGV. This CDR3 is 14 amino acids long. Donors counted as nominally healthy when sampled, yet unrecorded immune exposures were likely. 60 Vbeta and 13 Jbeta primers were used in PCR. This table comes from immunoSEQ multiplex PCR, and its TCRdb copy is limited to in-frame clones, with some not included. Altogether about 200,000 clones are present, 70% to 80% being singletons, with the ten largest covering less than 3.5%. About this clone itself: Its matching antigen is unknown.

The sequence derives from a woman aged 25 to 39 in good health and CMV-seronegative. V usage is TRBV11-2 and J usage is TRBJ2-3; D may be TRBD1 (6 bases). Specimen: PBMCs. The CDR3 coding sequence is TGTGCCAGCAGCTCCTACTCGGACAGCGATACGCAGTATTTT. This encodes CASSSYSDSDTQYF.